These T cell receptor beta chains were read from a single sample in a study of T-cell reconstitution after alpha-beta-depleted transplantation in children. From the PCR reads, TCRdb called clonotypes with MiXCR, one entry per CDR3 protein. The table shows some 830,000 distinct CDR3 sequences, with roughly 15% occurring only once. Sequenced here: PBMCs, mostly from graft donor cells, sampled 360 days after TCRalphabeta/CD19-depleted stem cell transplant. Receptors were obtained from a male patient younger than 18 who had a stem cell transplant for acute lymphoblastic leukemia, so the T cells may come from the graft donor. The conserved cysteine and the conserved F or W are not part of the CDR3 here. Clone size appears in some rows only: once, few, many, or a class for an expanded clone.

few	TRBV4-1	12	ASSQRPSTDTQY
many	TRBV5-1	13	ASSLIEQGPEGAF
many	TRBV20-1	11	SAPGDSFNEQF
NA	TRBV24-1	12	ATSDWTDKSGQY
few	TRBV10-3	13	AISFSGREGETQY
NA	TRBV7-9	13	ASSPTASRTDTQY
few	TRBV3-1	11	ASSRALRNEQF
few	TRBV9	13	ASSTQTRRGTEAF
NA	TRBV10-3	12	AISGTQKDYEQY
NA	TRBV7-9	15	ASSSQGTSGVSYEQY
NA	TRBV19	12	ASSDRGSQETQY
NA	TRBV7-3	13	ASSLMPGAVGELF
few	TRBV20-1	12	SARTSGPQETQY
NA	TRBV24-1	13	ATSGAGGIYNEQF
few	TRBV5-1	13	ASSLELAGGGEQY
NA	TRBV5-1	15	ASSLILAGGPWETQY
few	TRBV9	14	ASSVANGQGPYEQY
few	TRBV20-1	14	SARDIAGQASYEQY
many	TRBV25-1	13	ASRSVLPNTGELF
many	TRBV5-1	10	ASSTGADTQY
few	TRBV3-1	14	ASSQGTSGSLDTQY
NA	TRBV21-1	15	ASSHHKYDRSSHEQY
NA	TRBV12-3/TRBV12-4	14	ASSPQGSHSNQPQH
few	TRBV5-6	12	ASEGLAGVYEQY
many	TRBV4-2	15	ASSQDQLGLAYNEQF
NA	TRBV20-1	12	SAPAGHLINEQF
few	TRBV4-1	12	ASSQVAPGETQY
NA	TRBV20-1	12	SPEGLAGQETQY
few	TRBV20-1	11	SAQQGPGNTIY
NA	TRBV6-1	11	ASELWSYNEQF
NA	TRBV11-1	16	ASSSGSWLAGVDGELF
NA	TRBV15	16	ATSSGLGDSRDPDTQY
NA	TRBV7-9	9	ATDPQGRAF
NA	TRBV2	11	ASSVGTGSGQY
NA	TRBV24-1	15	AIIRDGDSLAKNIQY
NA	TRBV19	11	ASTLGVNTEAF
NA	TRBV3-1	14	ASSQDRPAPTYEQY
few	TRBV9	12	ASSATGGMYEQY
few	TRBV27	13	ASSLSGRGNEKLF
many	TRBV28	13	ASSFLAGVSDTQY